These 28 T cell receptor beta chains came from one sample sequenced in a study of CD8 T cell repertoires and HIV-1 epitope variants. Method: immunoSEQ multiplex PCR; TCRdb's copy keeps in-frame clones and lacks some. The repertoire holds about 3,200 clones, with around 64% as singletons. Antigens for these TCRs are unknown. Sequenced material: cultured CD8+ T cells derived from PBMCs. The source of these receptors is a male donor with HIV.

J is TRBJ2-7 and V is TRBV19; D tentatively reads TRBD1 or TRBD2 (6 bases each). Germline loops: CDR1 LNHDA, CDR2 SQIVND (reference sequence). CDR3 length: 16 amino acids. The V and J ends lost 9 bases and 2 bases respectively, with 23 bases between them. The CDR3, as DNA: TGTGCCAGCCCCTGGGGGGAACACAGGGATCCCTACGAGCAGTACTTC. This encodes CASPWGEHRDPYEQYF.

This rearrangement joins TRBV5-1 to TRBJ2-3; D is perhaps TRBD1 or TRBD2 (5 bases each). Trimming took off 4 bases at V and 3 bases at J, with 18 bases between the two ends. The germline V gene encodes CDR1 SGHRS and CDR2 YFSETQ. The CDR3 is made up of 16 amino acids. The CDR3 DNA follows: TGCGCCAGCAGCCCTGGGGGATCCCGGAGTACAGATACGCAGTATTTT. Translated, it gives CASSPGGSRSTDTQYF. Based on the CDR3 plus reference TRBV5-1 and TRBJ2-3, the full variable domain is KAGVTQTPRYLIKTRGQQVTLSCSPISGHRSVSWYQQTPGQGLQFLFEYFSETQRNKGNFPGRFSGRQFSNSRSEMNVSTLELGDSALYLCASSPGGSRSTDTQYFGPGTRLTVL.

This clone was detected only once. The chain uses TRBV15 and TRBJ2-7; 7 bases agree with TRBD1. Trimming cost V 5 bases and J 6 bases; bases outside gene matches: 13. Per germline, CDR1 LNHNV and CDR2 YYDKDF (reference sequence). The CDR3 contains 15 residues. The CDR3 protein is CATSPGPRGRSEQYF. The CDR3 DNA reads TGTGCCACCAGCCCAGGCCCAAGGGGGCGAAGCGAGCAGTACTTC.

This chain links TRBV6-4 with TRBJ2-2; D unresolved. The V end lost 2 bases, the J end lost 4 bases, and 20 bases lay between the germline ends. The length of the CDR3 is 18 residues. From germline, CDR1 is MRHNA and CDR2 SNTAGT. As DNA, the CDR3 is TGTGCCAGCAGTGACATAGGGATAACCCCGTCGGGCACCGGGGAGCTGTTTTTT. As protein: CASSDIGITPSGTGELFF.

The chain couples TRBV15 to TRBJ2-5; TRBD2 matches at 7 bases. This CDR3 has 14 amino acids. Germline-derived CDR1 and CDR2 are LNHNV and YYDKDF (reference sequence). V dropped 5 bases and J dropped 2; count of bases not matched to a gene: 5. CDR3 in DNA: TGTGCCACCAGCCAGAGCGGGGCTCAAGAGACCCAGTACTTC. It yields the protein CATSQSGAQETQYF. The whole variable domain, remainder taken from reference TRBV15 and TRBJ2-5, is DAMVIQNPRYQVTQFGKPVTLSCSQTLNHNVMYWYQQKSSQAPKLLFHYYDKDFNNEADTPDNFQSRRPNTSFCFLDIRSPGLGDTAMYLCATSQSGAQETQYFGPGTRLLVL.

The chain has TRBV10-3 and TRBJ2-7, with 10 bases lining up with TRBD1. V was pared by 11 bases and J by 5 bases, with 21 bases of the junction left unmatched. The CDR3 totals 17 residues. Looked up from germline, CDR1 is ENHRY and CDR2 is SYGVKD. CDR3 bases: TGTGCCCACCAGGAAGGAGGGACAGGGGCGCCGGGGGACGAGCAGTACTTC. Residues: CAHQEGGTGAPGDEQYF.

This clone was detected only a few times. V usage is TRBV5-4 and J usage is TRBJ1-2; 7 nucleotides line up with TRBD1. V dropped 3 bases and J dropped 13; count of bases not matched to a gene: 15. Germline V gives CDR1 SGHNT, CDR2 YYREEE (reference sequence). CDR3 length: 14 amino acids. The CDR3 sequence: CASSWTRHSGGFTF. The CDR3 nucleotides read TGTGCCAGCAGCTGGACTCGGCACTCAGGGGGTTTCACCTTC.

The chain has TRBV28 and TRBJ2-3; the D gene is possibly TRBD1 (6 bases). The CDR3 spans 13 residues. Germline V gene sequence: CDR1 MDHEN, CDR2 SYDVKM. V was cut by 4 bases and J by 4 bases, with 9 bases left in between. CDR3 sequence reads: CASSWTAADTQYF. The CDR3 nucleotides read TGTGCCAGCAGTTGGACAGCCGCAGATACGCAGTATTTT. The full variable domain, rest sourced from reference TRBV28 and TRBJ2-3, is DVKVTQSSRYLVKRTGEKVFLECVQDMDHENMFWYRQDPGLGLRLIYFSYDVKMKEKGDIPEGYSVSREKKERFSLILESASTNQTSMYLCASSWTAADTQYFGPGTRLTVL.

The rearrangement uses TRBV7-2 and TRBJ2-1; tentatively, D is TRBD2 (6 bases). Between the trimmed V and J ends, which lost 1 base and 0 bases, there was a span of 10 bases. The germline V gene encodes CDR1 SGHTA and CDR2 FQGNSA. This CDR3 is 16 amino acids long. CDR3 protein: CASSLVAGPSYNEQFF. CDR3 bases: TGTGCCAGCAGCTTAGTGGCGGGACCCTCCTACAATGAGCAGTTCTTC.

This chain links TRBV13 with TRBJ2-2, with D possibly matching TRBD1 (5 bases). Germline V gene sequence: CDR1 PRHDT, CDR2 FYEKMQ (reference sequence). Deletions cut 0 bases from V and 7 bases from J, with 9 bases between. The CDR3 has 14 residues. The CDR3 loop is CASSLGQGVGELFF. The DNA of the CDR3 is TGTGCCAGCAGCTTAGGTCAGGGTGTCGGGGAGCTGTTTTTT.

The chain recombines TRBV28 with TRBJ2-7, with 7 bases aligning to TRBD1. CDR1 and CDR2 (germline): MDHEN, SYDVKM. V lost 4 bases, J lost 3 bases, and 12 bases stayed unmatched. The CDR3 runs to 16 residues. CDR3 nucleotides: TGTGCCAGCAGTTGGTCACTGGGACAGAGCCTCTACGAGCAGTACTTC. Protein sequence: CASSWSLGQSLYEQYF.

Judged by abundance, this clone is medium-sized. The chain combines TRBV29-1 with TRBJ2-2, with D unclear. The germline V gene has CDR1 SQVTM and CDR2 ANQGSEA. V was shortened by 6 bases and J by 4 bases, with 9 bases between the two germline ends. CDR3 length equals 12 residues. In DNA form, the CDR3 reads TGCAGCGTCTTGAAGGGCACCGGGGAGCTGTTTTTT. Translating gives CSVLKGTGELFF.

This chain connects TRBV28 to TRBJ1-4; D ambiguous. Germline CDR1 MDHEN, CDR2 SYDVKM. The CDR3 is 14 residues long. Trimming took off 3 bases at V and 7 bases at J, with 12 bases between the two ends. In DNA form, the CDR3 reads TGTGCCAGCAGTTTTAGGTTTCGTACTGAAAAACTGTTTTTT. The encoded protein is CASSFRFRTEKLFF.

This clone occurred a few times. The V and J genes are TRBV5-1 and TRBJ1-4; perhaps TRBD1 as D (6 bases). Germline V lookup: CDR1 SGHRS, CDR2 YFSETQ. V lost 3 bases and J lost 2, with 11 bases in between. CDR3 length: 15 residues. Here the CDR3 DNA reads TGCGCCAGCAGCTCTAACAGGGAGACTAATGAAAAACTGTTTTTT. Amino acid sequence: CASSSNRETNEKLFF.

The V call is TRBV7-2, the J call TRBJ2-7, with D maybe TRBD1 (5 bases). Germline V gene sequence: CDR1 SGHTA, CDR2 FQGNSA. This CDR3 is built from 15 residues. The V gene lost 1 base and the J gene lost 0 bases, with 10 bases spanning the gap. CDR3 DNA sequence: TGTGCCAGCAGCTTAGGGACATTGAGCTCCTACGAGCAGTACTTC. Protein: CASSLGTLSSYEQYF.

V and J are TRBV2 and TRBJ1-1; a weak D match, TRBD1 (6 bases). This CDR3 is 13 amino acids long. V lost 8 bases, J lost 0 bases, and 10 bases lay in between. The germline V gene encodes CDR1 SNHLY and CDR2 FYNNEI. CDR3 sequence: CASLRDMNTEAFF. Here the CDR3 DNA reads TGTGCCAGCCTCAGGGACATGAACACTGAAGCTTTCTTT.

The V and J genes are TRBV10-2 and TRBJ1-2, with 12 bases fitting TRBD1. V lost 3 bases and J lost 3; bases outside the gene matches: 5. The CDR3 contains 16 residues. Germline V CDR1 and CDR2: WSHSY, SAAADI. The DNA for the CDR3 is TGCGCCAGCAGTGAAGGGACAGGGGGCTCCTACTATGGCTACACCTTC. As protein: CASSEGTGGSYYGYTF.

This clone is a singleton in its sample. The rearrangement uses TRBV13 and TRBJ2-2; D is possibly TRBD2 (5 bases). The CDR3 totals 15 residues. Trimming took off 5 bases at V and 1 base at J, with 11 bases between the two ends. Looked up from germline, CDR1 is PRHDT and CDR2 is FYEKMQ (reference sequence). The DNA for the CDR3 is TGTGCCAGCAGCCCGGGGAGAGGGAACACCGGGGAGCTGTTTTTT. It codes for CASSPGRGNTGELFF.

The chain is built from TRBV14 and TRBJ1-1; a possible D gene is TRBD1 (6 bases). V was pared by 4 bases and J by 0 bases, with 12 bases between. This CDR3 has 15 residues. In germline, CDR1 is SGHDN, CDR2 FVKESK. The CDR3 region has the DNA TGTGCCAGCAGCCCCCTACAGGGAATGAACACTGAAGCTTTCTTT. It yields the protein CASSPLQGMNTEAFF.

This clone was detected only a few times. CDR3: CASSRDRGGTEAFF. CDR3 nucleotide sequence: TGTGCCAGCAGCCGGGACAGGGGTGGCACTGAAGCTTTCTTT. V gene TRBV7-8 combines with J gene TRBJ1-1; 10 bases line up with TRBD1. Germline assignment: CDR1 SGHVS and CDR2 FQNEAQ. V shed 5 bases, J shed 4 bases, and the junction held 4 bases outside the gene matches. The CDR3 length is 14 residues.

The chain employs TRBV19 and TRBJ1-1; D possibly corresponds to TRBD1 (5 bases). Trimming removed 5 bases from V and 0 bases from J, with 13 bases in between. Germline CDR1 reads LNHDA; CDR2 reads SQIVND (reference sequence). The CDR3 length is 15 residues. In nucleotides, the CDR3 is TGTGCCAGTAGTGATTACGGGGCTCTGAACACTGAAGCTTTCTTT. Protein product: CASSDYGALNTEAFF.

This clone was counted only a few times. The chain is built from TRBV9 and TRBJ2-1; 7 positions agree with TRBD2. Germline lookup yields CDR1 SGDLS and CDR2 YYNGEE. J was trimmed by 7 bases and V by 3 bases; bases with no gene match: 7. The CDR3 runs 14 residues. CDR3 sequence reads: CASSAGAGWNEQFF. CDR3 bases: TGTGCCAGCAGCGCCGGAGCGGGGTGGAATGAGCAGTTCTTC.

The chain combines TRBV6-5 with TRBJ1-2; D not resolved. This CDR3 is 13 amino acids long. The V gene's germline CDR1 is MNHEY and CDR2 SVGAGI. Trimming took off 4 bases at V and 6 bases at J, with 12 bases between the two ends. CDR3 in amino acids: CASSLHDRDGYTF. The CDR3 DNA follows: TGTGCCAGCAGTTTACACGATCGGGATGGCTACACCTTC.

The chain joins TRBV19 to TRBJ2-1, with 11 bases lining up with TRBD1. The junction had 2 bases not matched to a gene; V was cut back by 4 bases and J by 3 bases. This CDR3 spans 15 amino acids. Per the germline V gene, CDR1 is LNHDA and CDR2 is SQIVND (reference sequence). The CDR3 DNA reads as TGTGCCAGTAGTACCGGGACAGGGGGCTACAATGAGCAGTTCTTC. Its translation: CASSTGTGGYNEQFF.

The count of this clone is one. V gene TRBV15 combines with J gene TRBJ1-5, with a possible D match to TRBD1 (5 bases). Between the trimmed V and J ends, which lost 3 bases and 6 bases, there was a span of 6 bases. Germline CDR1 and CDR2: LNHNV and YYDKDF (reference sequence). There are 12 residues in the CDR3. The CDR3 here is CATSRGVQPQHF. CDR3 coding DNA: TGTGCCACCAGCAGGGGGGTTCAGCCCCAGCATTTT. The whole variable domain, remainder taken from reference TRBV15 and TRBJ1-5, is DAMVIQNPRYQVTQFGKPVTLSCSQTLNHNVMYWYQQKSSQAPKLLFHYYDKDFNNEADTPDNFQSRRPNTSFCFLDIRSPGLGDTAMYLCATSRGVQPQHFGDGTRLSIL.

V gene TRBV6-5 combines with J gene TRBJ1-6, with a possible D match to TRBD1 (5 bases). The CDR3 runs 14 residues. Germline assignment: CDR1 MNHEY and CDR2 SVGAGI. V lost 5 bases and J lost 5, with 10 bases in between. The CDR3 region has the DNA TGTGCCAGCAGTACCGGGACTGATAATTCACCCCTCCACTTT. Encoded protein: CASSTGTDNSPLHF.

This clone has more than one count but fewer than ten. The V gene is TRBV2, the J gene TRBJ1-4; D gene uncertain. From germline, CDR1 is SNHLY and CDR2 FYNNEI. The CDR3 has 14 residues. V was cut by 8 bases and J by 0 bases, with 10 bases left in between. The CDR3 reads CASGQYATNEKLFF. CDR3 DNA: TGTGCCAGCGGGCAGTATGCAACTAATGAAAAACTGTTTTTT. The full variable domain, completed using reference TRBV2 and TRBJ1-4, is EPEVTQTPSHQVTQMGQEVILRCVPISNHLYFYWYRQILGQKVEFLVSFYNNEISEKSEIFDDQFSVERPDGSNFTLKIRSTKLEDSAMYFCASGQYATNEKLFFGSGTQLSVL.

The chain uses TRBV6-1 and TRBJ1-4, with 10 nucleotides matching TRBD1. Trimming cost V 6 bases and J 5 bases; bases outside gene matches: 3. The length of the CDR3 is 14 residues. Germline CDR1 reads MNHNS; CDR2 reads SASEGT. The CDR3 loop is CASRRDRGNEKLFF. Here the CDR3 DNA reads TGTGCCAGCAGAAGGGACAGGGGAAATGAAAAACTGTTTTTT.